Listed below are T cell receptor beta chains from one sample, sequenced in a study of technical replicates of blood from a few donors. The repertoire was sequenced with immunoSEQ multiplex PCR; TCRdb's copy has only in-frame clones and lacks some. The sample lists some 98,000 clones, under 97% seen once, with 0.2% to 0.25% in the top ten. The sequencing input was T cells isolated from PBMCs. These receptors were taken from a human donor in good health. Each CDR3 is given with its conserved first and last residue. Each record gives: D gene, clone size, V gene, J gene, CDR3 length, CDR3 protein, CDR3 DNA. D genes are given only for firm matches. Clone sizes are given selectively: once, few, many, or a class where the clone is expanded.

-	few	TRBV2	TRBJ1-2	15	CASRTPRGPNYGYTF	TGTGCCAGCAGGACCCCCAGGGGACCTAACTATGGCTACACCTTC
TRBD1	-	TRBV4-1	TRBJ2-5	15	CASSHPGQGQKNQYF	TGCGCCAGCAGCCATCCGGGACAGGGCCAAAAAAACCAGTACTTC
-	-	TRBV7-2	TRBJ1-3	16	CASSPNRDTGGNTIYF	TGTGCCAGCAGCCCCAACCGGGACACGGGAGGAAACACCATATATTTT
TRBD1	-	TRBV27	TRBJ1-5	14	CASSSTGYNQPQHF	TGTGCCAGCAGTTCGACAGGGTACAATCAGCCCCAGCATTTT
-	-	TRBV5-1	TRBJ2-7	13	CASSQTGTGGGIF	TGCGCCAGCAGCCAGACAGGGACCGGGGGGGGCATCTTC
TRBD2	-	TRBV27	TRBJ2-1	20	CASTKIISILAGGGENEQFF	TGTGCCAGTACGAAAATCATCTCAATCCTAGCGGGAGGGGGGGAGAATGAGCAGTTCTTC
-	-	TRBV12-5	TRBJ2-2	15	CASGAQGSNTGELFF	TGTGCTAGTGGAGCACAGGGTTCGAACACCGGGGAGCTGTTTTTT
-	-	TRBV29-1	TRBJ2-1	14	CSVAFRLDSNEQFF	TGCAGCGTGGCCTTCCGACTCGACAGCAATGAGCAGTTCTTC
TRBD2	-	TRBV12-5	TRBJ2-3	16	CASGLVSSGGVDTQYF	TGTGCTAGTGGTTTGGTATCTAGCGGGGGGGTGGATACGCAGTATTTT
-	-	TRBV6-1	TRBJ1-1	15	CASPEDWGRVTEAFF	TGTGCCAGCCCCGAAGATTGGGGCAGGGTCACTGAAGCTTTCTTT
-	-	TRBV6-5	TRBJ1-2	14	CASSYLAGTYGYTF	TGTGCCAGCAGTTACCTGGCAGGGACTTATGGCTACACCTTC
TRBD1	-	TRBV4-1	TRBJ2-7	17	CASSQGGFGDRTYEQYF	TGCGCCAGCAGCCAAGGCGGATTCGGGGACAGAACCTACGAGCAGTACTTC
TRBD2	-	TRBV19	TRBJ2-3	14	CASRLAGVEDTQYF	TGTGCCAGTAGGTTAGCGGGAGTAGAAGATACGCAGTATTTT
TRBD1	-	TRBV28	TRBJ1-5	13	CASSKTGAWTQHF	TGTGCCAGCAGTAAAACAGGGGCGTGGACCCAGCATTTT
TRBD1	-	TRBV6-4	TRBJ2-1	11	CASGQGAKQFF	TGTGCCAGCGGACAGGGGGCTAAGCAGTTCTTC
-	-	TRBV2	TRBJ2-2	16	CASSDSVLGRTGELFF	TGTGCCAGCAGTGATTCCGTTCTAGGTAGAACCGGGGAGCTGTTTTTT
-	once	TRBV7-7	TRBJ2-2	13	CASSVSGTGELFF	TGTGCCAGCAGCGTTAGCGGAACCGGGGAGCTGTTTTTT
-	-	TRBV5-1	TRBJ1-6	14	CASSLDGGTSPLHF	TGCGCCAGCAGCTTGGATGGAGGAACTTCACCCCTCCACTTT
-	-	TRBV28	TRBJ2-7	14	CASRIEGSFYEQYF	TGTGCCAGCAGGATCGAGGGAAGCTTCTACGAGCAGTACTTC
-	-	TRBV2	TRBJ2-7	13	CASTRVGAREQYF	TGTGCCAGCACCCGGGTGGGGGCGCGGGAGCAGTACTTC
-	-	TRBV4-2	TRBJ1-6	14	CASSQDSFNSPLHF	TGTGCCAGCAGCCAAGATAGTTTTAATTCACCCCTCCACTTT
TRBD1	-	TRBV4-1	TRBJ1-2	16	CASRLLRGGFDYGYTF	TGCGCCAGCCGATTATTGAGAGGGGGCTTTGACTATGGCTACACCTTC
-	once	TRBV29-1	TRBJ2-5	12	CSVPWGAETQYF	TGCAGCGTACCCTGGGGCGCGGAGACCCAGTACTTC
TRBD2	-	TRBV4-1	TRBJ2-7	19	CASSQEGRSGPAGLYEQYF	TGCGCCAGCAGCCAAGAAGGTAGGAGTGGGCCAGCGGGACTCTACGAGCAGTACTTC
TRBD1	-	TRBV30	TRBJ1-3	18	CAWSQTRTGGSSGNTIYF	TGTGCCTGGAGCCAGACTCGGACAGGGGGGAGCTCTGGAAACACCATATATTTT
-	-	TRBV6-1	TRBJ1-6	13	CASRDRPNSPLHF	TGTGCCAGCAGAGACAGGCCTAATTCACCCCTCCACTTT
TRBD2	-	TRBV27	TRBJ2-1	16	CASSFPSSGQYNEQFF	TGTGCCAGCAGTTTCCCTAGTAGCGGGCAGTACAATGAGCAGTTCTTC
TRBD1	-	TRBV7-3	TRBJ1-1	14	CASSDTGVGTEAFF	TGTGCCAGCAGCGATACAGGGGTAGGAACTGAAGCTTTCTTT
TRBD1	-	TRBV4-1	TRBJ2-1	17	CASSQGSGRGYYNEQFF	TGCGCCAGCAGCCAAGGTAGTGGCAGGGGGTACTACAATGAGCAGTTCTTC
-	once	TRBV30	TRBJ2-5	12	CAWSYNQETQYF	TGTGCCTGGAGTTATAACCAAGAGACCCAGTACTTC
TRBD1	-	TRBV6-1	TRBJ1-2	14	CASSESTGSYGYTF	TGTGCCAGCAGTGAATCGACAGGGAGCTATGGCTACACCTTC
TRBD2	-	TRBV12-5	TRBJ2-7	18	CASGLDTSGSGRAYEQYF	TGTGCTAGTGGTTTGGATACTTCGGGTAGCGGGAGAGCCTACGAGCAGTACTTC
-	few	TRBV6-6	TRBJ1-1	14	CASTPLGRNTEAFF	TGTGCCAGCACCCCACTCGGGAGGAACACTGAAGCTTTCTTT
-	-	TRBV30	TRBJ1-2	12	CAWRADSYGYTF	TGTGCCTGGAGGGCGGACTCCTATGGCTACACCTTC
TRBD1	-	TRBV6-5	TRBJ1-2	12	CASSPGGYGYTF	TGTGCCAGCAGTCCAGGGGGCTACGGCTACACCTTC
-	-	TRBV28	TRBJ2-1	12	CASTLSPNEQFF	TGTGCCAGCACCCTCAGTCCCAATGAGCAGTTCTTC
-	-	TRBV10-3	TRBJ2-2	14	CAIRDSVNTGELFF	TGTGCCATCAGGGACAGCGTTAACACCGGGGAGCTGTTTTTT
-	-	TRBV5-1	TRBJ2-7	13	CASSLDRPYEQYF	TGCGCCAGCAGCTTGGACAGACCCTACGAGCAGTACTTC
-	-	TRBV5-1	TRBJ2-2	16	CASSLDRGGNTGELFF	TGCGCCAGCAGCTTGGACAGGGGAGGAAACACCGGGGAGCTGTTTTTT
TRBD2	-	TRBV6-5	TRBJ2-2	15	CASAAPAGGYGELFF	TGTGCCAGCGCTGCTCCCGCGGGGGGATACGGGGAGCTGTTTTTT
TRBD1	once	TRBV28	TRBJ2-3	18	CASSLFSRTGISTDTQYF	TGTGCCAGCAGTTTATTTTCCCGGACAGGGATAAGCACAGATACGCAGTATTTT
TRBD1	-	TRBV28	TRBJ1-2	14	CASSPGTVNYGYTF	TGTGCCAGCAGTCCCGGGACAGTCAACTATGGCTACACCTTC
-	-	TRBV6-5	TRBJ2-6	16	CASSYSRASGANVLTF	TGTGCCAGCAGTTATTCGCGTGCCTCTGGGGCCAACGTCCTGACTTTC
TRBD1	-	TRBV27	TRBJ1-4	14	CASRPTGKTEKLFF	TGTGCCAGCAGGCCGACAGGGAAGACTGAAAAACTGTTTTTT
TRBD2	-	TRBV2	TRBJ2-2	14	CASRRGGNTGELFF	TGTGCCAGCAGGCGGGGGGGCAACACCGGGGAGCTGTTTTTT
TRBD1	once	TRBV9	TRBJ1-3	18	CASSARTGAGIAGNTIYF	TGTGCCAGCAGCGCCCGGACAGGGGCTGGTATCGCTGGAAACACCATATATTTT
-	-	TRBV5-1	TRBJ2-3	13	CASSFEGADTQYF	TGCGCCAGCAGCTTTGAGGGGGCAGATACGCAGTATTTT
-	-	TRBV5-4	TRBJ1-1	12	CASSQQGTEAFF	TGTGCCAGCAGCCAACAGGGCACTGAAGCTTTCTTT
-	once	TRBV27	TRBJ2-1	14	CASSLWQRQVEQFF	TGTGCCAGCAGTTTGTGGCAGCGACAGGTTGAGCAGTTCTTC
TRBD1	-	TRBV6-6	TRBJ1-1	16	CASSQTRQGPNTEAFF	TGTGCCAGCAGCCAAACTAGACAGGGGCCGAACACTGAAGCTTTCTTT
-	-	TRBV6-1	TRBJ1-3	16	CASSGPETENGNTIYF	TGTGCCAGCAGTGGTCCGGAGACAGAAAATGGAAACACCATATATTTT
TRBD1	-	TRBV25-1	TRBJ2-6	16	CASSETPGTGPNVLTF	TGTGCCAGCAGTGAAACACCCGGGACAGGGCCCAACGTCCTGACTTTC
TRBD2	-	TRBV5-1	TRBJ2-5	13	CASSLGGGETQYF	TGCGCCAGCAGCTTAGGCGGGGGAGAGACCCAGTACTTC
TRBD2	-	TRBV7-9	TRBJ2-5	16	CASSLGPGRAQETQYF	TGTGCCAGCAGCTTAGGTCCGGGGAGGGCCCAAGAGACCCAGTACTTC
TRBD2	-	TRBV4-1	TRBJ2-6	18	CASSQVATSGRKANVLTF	TGCGCCAGCAGCCAAGTGGCGACTAGCGGGAGGAAGGCCAACGTCCTGACTTTC
-	-	TRBV30	TRBJ2-1	14	CAWGIVGGEDEQFF	TGTGCCTGGGGTATAGTAGGGGGGGAGGATGAGCAGTTCTTC
-	-	TRBV5-1	TRBJ2-2	17	CASSLLYTGPNTGELFF	TGCGCCAGCAGCTTGTTGTATACAGGGCCCAACACCGGGGAGCTGTTTTTT
-	-	TRBV10-3	TRBJ1-5	15	CAISESVREAQPQHF	TGTGCCATCAGTGAGTCGGTCCGGGAGGCTCAGCCCCAGCATTTT